The sequence of this TCR beta chain was determined in a study of cytomegalovirus exposure and HLA in healthy donors. The CDR3 runs to 13 residues. Germline CDR1 SGHNT, CDR2 YYREEE (reference sequence). V shed 7 bases and J shed 1 base, with 11 bases lying between them. PCR used 60 Vbeta primers and 13 Jbeta primers. Assay used: immunoSEQ multiplex PCR; TCRdb lists only in-frame clones, some missing. The profile shows 100,000 or so clones, nearly 80% of them singletons. Sequencing input: PBMCs. This TCR was recovered from a man aged 25-45 years in good health and CMV-seronegative. This sequence joins TRBV5-4 and TRBJ1-1, with D tentatively TRBD1 (5 bases). As DNA, the CDR3 is TGTGCCAGCTCCCGGGGGTCGAACACTGAAGCTTTCTTT. This codes for CASSRGSNTEAFF.